The rows below give T cell receptor beta chains drawn from one sample of a study of Ad26.COV2.S vaccination and SARS-CoV-2 variants. Produced via immunoSEQ multiplex PCR; TCRdb's table is partial and in-frame only. The sample lists hundreds of thousands of clones, 83% occurring once. The sample here was peripheral blood, taken in a trial of Ad26.COV2.S vaccine versus placebo. All receptors derive from a person aged 18-60 years who received the Ad26.COV2.S COVID-19 vaccine or a placebo. The CDR3 runs from the conserved cysteine through the conserved F or W. Each record gives: clone size, D gene, V gene, J gene, CDR3 protein, CDR3 DNA. D genes are given only for firm matches. Part of the rows lack a size; the others show once, few, many or a class for expanded clones.

clone size: NA; D gene: TRBD1; V gene: TRBV6-6; J gene: TRBJ2-7; CDR3 protein: CASSGSRTGAEEQYF; CDR3 DNA: TGTGCCAGCAGTGGCTCCCGGACAGGCGCGGAAGAGCAGTACTTC
clone size: NA; D gene: NA; V gene: TRBV6-5; J gene: TRBJ1-6; CDR3 protein: CASNTRNSYNSPLHF; CDR3 DNA: TGTGCCAGCAATACACGGAACTCCTATAATTCACCCCTCCACTTT
clone size: NA; D gene: NA; V gene: TRBV27; J gene: TRBJ2-7; CDR3 protein: CASSLKSGQPYEQYF; CDR3 DNA: TGTGCCAGCAGTTTAAAGTCCGGACAGCCCTACGAGCAGTACTTC
clone size: NA; D gene: TRBD2; V gene: TRBV4-3; J gene: TRBJ2-1; CDR3 protein: CASSRRLAGGHNEQFF; CDR3 DNA: TGCGCCAGCAGCCGAAGACTAGCGGGGGGTCACAATGAGCAGTTCTTC
clone size: NA; D gene: NA; V gene: TRBV18; J gene: TRBJ2-5; CDR3 protein: CASQGPGAGTQYF; CDR3 DNA: TGTGCCAGCCAAGGACCGGGGGCCGGGACCCAGTACTTC
clone size: NA; D gene: NA; V gene: TRBV19; J gene: TRBJ1-1; CDR3 protein: CASTLRAGRKGTEAFF; CDR3 DNA: TGTGCCAGTACCCTAAGGGCGGGCAGAAAAGGCACTGAAGCTTTCTTT
clone size: once; D gene: NA; V gene: TRBV11-3; J gene: TRBJ1-5; CDR3 protein: CASSLGWGPEQPQHF; CDR3 DNA: TGTGCCAGCAGCTTAGGTTGGGGCCCGGAACAGCCCCAGCATTTT
clone size: once; D gene: NA; V gene: TRBV27; J gene: TRBJ1-1; CDR3 protein: CASSWSRRDTEAFF; CDR3 DNA: TGTGCCAGCAGTTGGTCCCGGAGGGACACTGAAGCTTTCTTT
clone size: NA; D gene: NA; V gene: TRBV9; J gene: TRBJ1-3; CDR3 protein: CASSHQGGRGNTIYF; CDR3 DNA: TGTGCCAGCAGCCACCAGGGAGGGCGCGGAAACACCATATATTTT
clone size: NA; D gene: NA; V gene: TRBV7-3; J gene: TRBJ1-3; CDR3 protein: CASSPGSGNTIYF; CDR3 DNA: TGTGCCAGCAGCCCAGGGTCTGGAAACACCATATATTTT